This T cell receptor (beta chain) was documented in a study of T cell repertoires in cytomegalovirus infection (dated by TCRdb to the late 2010s). About the study as a whole: Donor HLA type was relevant to the analysis, because carriage of CMV infection together with the matching HLA type was indicated by public TCR beta signatures. The paper's findings and limits, for the study overall: Carriers of CMV infection plus the relevant HLA type were discriminated by the cumulative frequency of public TCR beta family members in the study cohort and in an independent roughly 370-donor cohort. The ex vivo response was dominated by HLA-C-restricted CMV-specific TCR beta clonotypes, and the single most frequent clonotype in two of eight donors was supplied by these HLA-C-restricted clonotypes.

The CDR3 runs 17 residues from the cysteine to the phenylalanine. The CDR3 DNA has 51 bases and is translated from base 1. Ends trimmed: V by 5 bases, J by 9 bases; bases unmatched to a gene: 15. CDR1 and CDR2, looked up from the germline V gene, are SGHTA and FQGNSA. The instrument was an Illumina HiSeq 1500. TCRdb reran the public reads through fastp at Q25 and MiXCR, keeping productive beta chains. Identical CDR3 protein sequences are pooled into one entry, listed with their most common genes and DNA. The sample yields a few hundred thousand distinct CDR3 sequences; roughly 13% were counted once. The ten largest clones take up roughly 9.7% of the sample. This clonotype has at least ten counts. What antigen it recognizes has not been identified. Base qualities are not recorded, but no much larger clone differs from it by a single base.

The sequence came from a human donor in good health (CMV status not recorded). Some clones in this sample may be carry-over from other donors' samples. Rearrangement joined TRBV7-2 to TRBJ1-6; TRBD1 aligns with 8 central bases. The specimen sequenced was PBMCs. The sequenced DNA: TGTGCCAGCAGCCAAAGGAGGAGGCAGGGGGCCGGTTCACCCCTCCACTTT. This sequence encodes CASSQRRRQGAGSPLHF.